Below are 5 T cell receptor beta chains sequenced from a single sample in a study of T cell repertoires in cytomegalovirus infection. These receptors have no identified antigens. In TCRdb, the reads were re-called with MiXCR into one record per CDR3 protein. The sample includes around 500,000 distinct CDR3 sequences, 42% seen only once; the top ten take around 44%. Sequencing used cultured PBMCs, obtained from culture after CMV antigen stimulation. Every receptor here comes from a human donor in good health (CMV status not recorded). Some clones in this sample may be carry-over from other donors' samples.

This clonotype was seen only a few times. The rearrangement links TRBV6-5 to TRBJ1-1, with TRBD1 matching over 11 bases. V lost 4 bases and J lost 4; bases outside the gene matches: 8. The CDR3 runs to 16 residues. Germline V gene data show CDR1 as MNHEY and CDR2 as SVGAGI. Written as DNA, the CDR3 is TGTGCCAGCAGTTCGACCGGACAGGGGGCTGGCACTGAAGCTTTCTTT. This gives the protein CASSSTGQGAGTEAFF.

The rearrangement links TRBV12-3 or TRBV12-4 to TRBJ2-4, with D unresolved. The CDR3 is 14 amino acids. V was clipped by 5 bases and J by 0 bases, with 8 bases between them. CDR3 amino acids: CASSRPVAKNIQYF. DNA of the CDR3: TGTGCCAGCAGTCGGCCGGTAGCCAAAAACATTCAGTACTTC.

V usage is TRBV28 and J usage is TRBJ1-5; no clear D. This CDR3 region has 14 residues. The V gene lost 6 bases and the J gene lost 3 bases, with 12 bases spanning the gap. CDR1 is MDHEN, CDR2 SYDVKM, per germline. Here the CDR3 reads CASRKPGDNQPQHF. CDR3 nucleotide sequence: TGTGCCAGCAGAAAGCCCGGAGACAATCAGCCCCAGCATTTT.

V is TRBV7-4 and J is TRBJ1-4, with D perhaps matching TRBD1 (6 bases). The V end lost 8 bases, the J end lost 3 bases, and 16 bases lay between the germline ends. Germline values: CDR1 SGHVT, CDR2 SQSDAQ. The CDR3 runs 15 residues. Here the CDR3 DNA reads TGTGCCAGCCGAGGGGGGTTAGCGGCTAATGAAAAACTGTTTTTT. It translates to CASRGGLAANEKLFF.

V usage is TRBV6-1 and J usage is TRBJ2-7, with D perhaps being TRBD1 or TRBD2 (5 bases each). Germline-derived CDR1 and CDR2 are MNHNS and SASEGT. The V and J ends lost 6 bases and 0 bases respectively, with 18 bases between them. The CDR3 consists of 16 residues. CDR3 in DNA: TGTGCCAGCAGATGGGCCTTCTCAGGGAGCTCCTACGAGCAGTACTTC. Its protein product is CASRWAFSGSSYEQYF.